The sequence of this T cell receptor beta chain was determined in a study of blood T cell repertoires in COVID-19. Across the whole study: Samples came from the United States, Italy and Spain, spanning acute and convalescent COVID-19.

Seattle patient enrollment occurred during active infection, with longitudinal follow-up thereafter. Under the authors' procedure: Reference gene primers were amplified, and this amplification served to estimate nucleated cell counts. Sequenced by immunoSEQ multiplex PCR; TCRdb stores in-frame clones only, minus some. That table gives V, J and clone size, and the DNA gave D and trimming. This sample has 250,000 to 350,000 clones, with 80% to 85% found just once. Germline-derived CDR1 and CDR2 are PRHDT and FYEKMQ (reference sequence). V dropped 3 bases and J dropped 0 bases, with 12 bases sitting between them. CDR3 size: 15 residues.

This TCR was sampled from a person between 70 and 80 years old with COVID-19, enrolled during active disease. Sequenced: peripheral blood. This chain links TRBV13 with TRBJ2-7, with D possibly TRBD1 on 6 matching bases. DNA for the CDR3: TGTGCCAGCAGCTTCAGGGGAGCCCCCTCCTACGAGCAGTACTTC. It is translated as CASSFRGAPSYEQYF.